This TCR beta chain derives from a study of cytotoxic CD8 clonotypes in ibrutinib-treated CLL. The CDR3 consists of 15 residues. CDR1 and CDR2 from the germline V gene are SNHLY and FYNNEI. The V end was cut by 3 bases, the J end by 6 bases, with 14 bases between. Measured with immunoSEQ multiplex PCR; TCRdb has only the in-frame clones, and not every one. The sample has 130,000 to 150,000 clones, 75% to 85% seen once. The sequence was collected from a human donor with chronic lymphocytic leukemia. V gene TRBV2 combines with J gene TRBJ2-2, with D perhaps TRBD1 (5 bases). Sequencing used PBMCs, obtained after 12 months of ibrutinib treatment. CDR3 in DNA: TGTGCCAGCAGTGATGTTCCCCAGGGTCCCGGGGAGCTGTTTTTT. Its translation: CASSDVPQGPGELFF.